The sample holds a few counts of the clone carrying this TCR beta chain. Its antigen is currently unknown. Clones were read by immunoSEQ multiplex PCR, and TCRdb kept only the in-frame ones, dropping some. The table shows roughly 7,900 clones, with approximately 67% occurring only once. This record comes from a study of early stage breast cancer tumors. Study-level results: Commonly generated sequences made up most enriched TCRB sequences shared between patients.

The sequence derives from a person between 65 and 80 years old with breast cancer. The sequencing input was breast tumor tissue.

CDR3 protein: CASRTGDPYGYTF. Here the CDR3 DNA reads TGTGCCAGCAGAACAGGGGACCCCTATGGCTACACCTTC. This chain links TRBV2 with TRBJ1-2, with TRBD1 matching over 7 bases. This CDR3 is 13 amino acids long. Germline V CDR1 and CDR2: SNHLY, FYNNEI. The J segment lost 4 bases and the V segment lost 6 bases, leaving 5 bases of the junction unmatched.